A single T cell receptor (beta chain) is shown here with its context. The antigen this receptor binds is unknown. Per-nucleotide qualities are absent, and no much larger clonotype sits a single base away. This entry comes from a study of shared T cell receptors in the human thymus (dated by TCRdb to 2020 to 2023). Regarding the research as a whole: The study examined how self-reactive, shared T-cell receptor alpha chains are generated in the human thymus.

Library preparation used the immunoSEQ multiplex PCR assay. TCRdb took this table from immuneACCESS and kept in-frame rearrangements with V and J called. Such tables lack part of the clones; where checked against another copy, unresolved V genes explain under half of the gap, and the rest is unexplained. Counted in this sample were 600,000 or so clones; approximately 87% of them appeared once. Clones ranked in the top ten supply roughly 0.0086% of the sample. These records were also assigned to another study, of human thymus T cells. As that second study puts it: Immunologically healthy infants undergoing open corrective cardiac surgery for congenital heart defects in Finland were used as donors. Thymus tissue was obtained as surgical resects removed during corrective cardiac surgery. Both the thymic and the peripheral blood repertoires appeared to show biased V and J gene segment usage. The related research reported highly overlapping thymic TCR repertoires among unrelated individuals. TCR alpha and beta repertoires from roughly eight infant thymus samples and a few related peripheral blood samples were characterized in the study. The cohort included several male and a couple of female infants, with donor ages spanning 7 to 244 days. After being mechanically released from the tissue, thymocytes were kept at -70 degrees C in pellets of 10-30 million cells. A QIAsymphony instrument was used to extract genomic DNA from frozen cell pellets. The immunoSEQ multiplex PCR assay was used to amplify the TCRB and TCRAD loci from a standardized amount of quality-controlled genomic DNA. Amplicons spanned the V(D)J region at a length sufficient to cover the CDR3 and identify V and J genes. Amplicon sequencing was performed on an Illumina platform through the commercial immunoSEQ service. Primer bias and sequencing errors were corrected as previously described, and TCRAD and TCRB definitions were based on the IMGT database. Repertoires were analysed with immunoSEQ Analyzer 3.0 and VDJTools, covering basic statistics, V/J segment usage, diversity estimates, rarefaction and pairwise overlap. Diversity was estimated with Chao1, ChaoE, Efron-Thisted, Shannon and inverse Simpson indices, and also on datasets down-sampled to the smallest sample. Repertoire overlap was assessed by strict matching of CDR3 nucleotide sequence, V gene and J gene, and clustering was done by Jaccard-based multidimensional scaling. On average, thymus samples gave around 880,000 unique TCRB clonotypes, whereas blood samples gave around 84,000.

Sequenced material: thymocytes. This clonotype originated in a boy under two years old with a congenital heart defect. Donor details come from another sample of the same person, matched by shared clones.

The DNA sequence follows: TGTGCCAGCAGCTTAGTAGCCCATCCCAACCTCAGCTCCTACGAGCAGTACTTC. Translated, it reads CASSLVAHPNLSSYEQYF. This sequence uses TRBV7-2 and TRBJ2-7; no D gene can be assigned with confidence. Taken from cysteine to phenylalanine, the CDR3 has 18 residues. This entry keeps only the CDR3 DNA: 54 bases, framed from base 1. The germline ends are 19 bases apart after V is trimmed by 1 base and J by 0 bases. CDR1 and CDR2 are read off the germline V gene as SGHTA and FQGNSA.